The next 19 T cell receptor beta chains were all read from a single sample in a study of blood T cell repertoires in COVID-19. Only in-frame clones appear in the TCRdb table, and some are missing; sequencing was by immunoSEQ multiplex PCR. The table has under 350,000 clones, 86% seen once. The sequenced sample was PBMCs or T cells enriched from blood (not recorded which). The receptor set was obtained from a woman aged 40 to 50 with acute COVID-19.

The chain uses TRBV5-8 and TRBJ1-5, with D possibly being TRBD1 (5 bases). Trimming took 0 bases from V and 4 from J, leaving 8 bases between them. The CDR3 loop spans 14 amino acids. CDR1 and CDR2 from the germline V gene are SGHTS and YDEGEE. The CDR3, as DNA: TGTGCCAGCAGCTTGGCGGGGGAGAATCAGCCCCAGCATTTT. It yields the protein CASSLAGENQPQHF.

This chain joins TRBV7-8 and TRBJ1-5, with D possibly being TRBD1 (6 bases). Deletions cut 9 bases from V and 5 bases from J, with 17 bases between. This CDR3 comprises 14 residues. Germline V CDR1 and CDR2: SGHVS, FQNEAQ. This CDR3 is CASSRDNIDQPQHF. CDR3 bases: TGTGCCAGTTCCCGGGACAATATAGATCAGCCCCAGCATTTT.

The chain recombines TRBV5-1 with TRBJ1-4, with D hard to call. V was pared by 4 bases and J by 5 bases, with 12 bases between. Germline CDR1 is SGHRS and CDR2 is YFSETQ. This CDR3 is built from 14 residues. In nucleotides, the CDR3 is TGCGCCAGCAGCCCCGAGGCGTCCAATGAAAAACTGTTTTTT. This gives the protein CASSPEASNEKLFF.

The chain is built from TRBV4-3 and TRBJ2-5; D is unresolved. Trimming shortened V by 1 base and J by 0 bases, and 6 bases separated the two germline ends. The germline CDR1 and CDR2 sequences are LGHNA and YSLEER. CDR3 length equals 14 residues. The CDR3 DNA reads TGCGCCAGCAGCCAAGGGCAGAACCAAGAGACCCAGTACTTC. This encodes CASSQGQNQETQYF.

This clone was seen a handful of times. The genes are TRBV7-8 and TRBJ1-2; 8 nucleotides align to TRBD1. Trimming cost V 5 bases and J 3 bases; bases outside gene matches: 2. This CDR3 contains 13 residues. Per the germline V gene, CDR1 is SGHVS and CDR2 is FQNEAQ. CDR3 residues: CASSVDRDYGYTF. CDR3 DNA sequence: TGTGCCAGCAGCGTGGACAGGGACTATGGCTACACCTTC. The complete variable domain, with remaining parts taken from reference TRBV7-8 and TRBJ1-2, reads GAGVSQSPRYKVAKRGQDVALRCDPISGHVSLFWYQQALGQGPEFLTYFQNEAQLDKSGLPSDRFFAERPEGSVSTLKIQRTQQEDSAVYLCASSVDRDYGYTFGSGTRLTVV.

The gene calls are TRBV3-1 (or the pseudogene TRBV3-2) and TRBJ2-5; D ambiguous. CDR1 and CDR2 (germline): LGHDT, YNNKEL (reference sequence). The CDR3 runs to 12 residues. V was cut by 6 bases and J by 1 base, with 6 bases left in between. The CDR3 DNA reads TGTGCCAGCAGGCTAGGCCAAGAGACCCAGTACTTC. It is translated as CASRLGQETQYF.

This chain joins TRBV5-1 and TRBJ1-1; the D gene is possibly TRBD1 (5 bases). V lost 1 base to trimming and J lost 4 bases, with 8 bases between them. The CDR3 runs to 13 residues. Germline V gene lookup returns CDR1 SGHRS and CDR2 YFSETQ. Here the CDR3 reads CASSLQGGTEAFF. The DNA of the CDR3 is TGCGCCAGCAGCTTGCAGGGAGGCACTGAAGCTTTCTTT.

This chain joins TRBV5-1 and TRBJ2-3, with TRBD2 matching over 8 bases. V gave up 0 bases and J gave up 0 bases; unmatched junction bases: 3. In germline, CDR1 is SGHRS, CDR2 YFSETQ. This CDR3 spans 16 amino acids. The CDR3 reads CASSLDAGGSTDTQYF. CDR3 bases: TGCGCCAGCAGCTTGGATGCGGGGGGAAGCACAGATACGCAGTATTTT.

The V and J genes are TRBV6-5 and TRBJ2-5; D gene uncertain. The V and J ends lost 2 bases and 1 base respectively, with 11 bases between them. The CDR3 contains 15 residues. From germline, CDR1 is MNHEY and CDR2 SVGAGI. The CDR3 region is CASSYTPSIQETQYF. The CDR3 region has the DNA TGTGCCAGCAGTTACACACCTAGTATCCAAGAGACCCAGTACTTC.

The chain couples TRBV12-3 or TRBV12-4 to TRBJ1-1; D possibly corresponds to TRBD1 (6 bases). V dropped 10 bases and J dropped 6 bases, with 12 bases sitting between them. The CDR3 totals 11 residues. CDR3 bases: TGTGCCACGGGGGGGCGAGCTGAAGCTTTCTTT. Translation gives CATGGRAEAFF.

V and J are TRBV6-1 and TRBJ1-3; D might be TRBD1 (5 bases). V dropped 0 bases and J dropped 9 bases, with 9 bases sitting between them. Germline lookup yields CDR1 MNHNS and CDR2 SASEGT. This CDR3 comprises 13 residues. The CDR3 nucleotides read TGTGCCAGCAGTGAAGCAGGGGAACGCACCATATATTTT. Protein: CASSEAGERTIYF.

The V and J genes are TRBV18 and TRBJ2-7, with 8 bases identical to TRBD2. Trimming removed 3 bases from V and 1 base from J; junction bases left unmatched: 2. This CDR3 contains 14 residues. Per the germline V gene, CDR1 is KGHSH and CDR2 is LQKENI. The CDR3 region has the DNA TGTGCCAGCTCACCCGGGAGGGATTCCTACGAGCAGTACTTC. Translation: CASSPGRDSYEQYF.

In DNA form, the CDR3 reads TGTGCCAGCAGCGTAGGGCAGCCTCTAGCCCCCGGGGAGCTGTTTTTT. This encodes CASSVGQPLAPGELFF. V and J are TRBV9 and TRBJ2-2; a weak D match, TRBD2 (5 bases). CDR3 length: 16 residues. Trimming removed 0 bases from V and 6 bases from J, with 15 bases in between. Germline V lookup: CDR1 SGDLS, CDR2 YYNGEE. Using reference TRBV9 and TRBJ2-2 for the parts outside the CDR3, the full variable domain is DSGVTQTPKHLITATGQRVTLRCSPRSGDLSVYWYQQSLDQGLQFLIQYYNGEERAKGNILERFSAQQFPDLHSELNLSSLELGDSALYFCASSVGQPLAPGELFFGEGSRLTVL.

The chain combines TRBV15 with TRBJ2-5; 9 nucleotides match TRBD1. After removal of 4 bases from V and 4 bases from J, the junction contained 1 base not matched to a gene. This CDR3 contains 13 residues. CDR1 and CDR2 from the germline V gene are LNHNV and YYDKDF (reference sequence). The CDR3 bases are TGTGCCACCAGCAACAGGGGGCCAGAGACCCAGTACTTC. Its protein is CATSNRGPETQYF.

The chain carries TRBV28 and TRBJ2-7; maybe TRBD1 (5 bases). The CDR3 is 15 residues long. V was clipped by 1 base and J by 4 bases, with 14 bases between them. Germline assignment: CDR1 MDHEN and CDR2 SYDVKM. The CDR3 DNA follows: TGTGCCAGCAGTTTATCTCGGCCTACAGGTTACGAGCAGTACTTC. Translation: CASSLSRPTGYEQYF.

This clone was detected only a few times. The chain combines TRBV29-1 with TRBJ1-1, with D maybe TRBD1 (5 bases). V was cut by 5 bases and J by 2 bases, with 12 bases left in between. The germline CDR1 and CDR2 sequences are SQVTM and ANQGSEA. This CDR3 has 13 residues. The DNA for the CDR3 is TGCAGCGTTCAAAGGACACTTAACACTGAAGCTTTCTTT. Amino acids: CSVQRTLNTEAFF.

The gene calls are TRBV25-1 and TRBJ1-4; weak D call: TRBD1 (6 bases). This CDR3 spans 16 amino acids. V lost 0 bases and J lost 7, with 15 bases in between. Germline CDR1 reads MGHDK; CDR2 reads SYGVNS. CDR3 DNA: TGTGCCAGCAGTGAATATGCTGGGGGGGCTCGTGAAAAACTGTTTTTT. Amino acid sequence: CASSEYAGGAREKLFF.

This chain uses TRBV5-5 with TRBJ1-3, with D uncertain. V was trimmed by 4 bases and J by 0 bases, leaving 14 bases between them. The germline CDR1 and CDR2 sequences are SGHKS and YYEKEE (reference sequence). The CDR3 sequence is 16 residues long. DNA for the CDR3: TGTGCCAGCAGCCGCGGACGGACTGACTCTGGAAACACCATATATTTT. Translating it yields CASSRGRTDSGNTIYF.

The chain has TRBV28 and TRBJ2-7, with 11 positions matching TRBD2. With V trimmed by 5 bases and J by 7 bases, 19 bases remained unmatched. Germline V gives CDR1 MDHEN, CDR2 SYDVKM. This CDR3 comprises 18 residues. CDR3 in DNA: TGTGCCAGCAGTCCCCCCCTGGTGATAGCGGGAGGGCCGGGTGAGCAGTACTTC. Translated: CASSPPLVIAGGPGEQYF.